This TCR beta chain is from a study of tumor-infiltrating lymphocytes in primary liver carcinoma. V shed 0 bases and J shed 7 bases, with 10 bases lying between them. The length of the CDR3 is 13 residues. From germline, CDR1 is MNHNY and CDR2 SVGAGI (reference sequence). A constant-region primer served to make TCR beta cDNA from roughly 500 ng total RNA. Slightly modified ARM-PCR, run as three nested multiplex PCR rounds, produced the TCR beta libraries. Rounds one and two of PCR, each of approximately 11 cycles, were primed with TRBV1-TRBV30 forward primers and a C-beta reverse primer. TCRdb itself ran the multiplex PCR reads through MiXCR, one entry per CDR3 protein. The sample shows about 180,000 distinct CDR3 sequences, about 55% of them seen only once. The blood RNA (from unsorted whole blood) was obtained, and germline DNA was also extracted.

The V call is TRBV6-6, the J call TRBJ2-7; D is perhaps TRBD2 (5 bases). Sequenced: peripheral blood. The sequence was obtained from a man in his forties with primary liver carcinoma and hepatitis B virus infection. The CDR3 bases are TGTGCCAGCAGTTACTCCCATCCGGGGGAGCAGTACTTC. Amino acid sequence: CASSYSHPGEQYF.